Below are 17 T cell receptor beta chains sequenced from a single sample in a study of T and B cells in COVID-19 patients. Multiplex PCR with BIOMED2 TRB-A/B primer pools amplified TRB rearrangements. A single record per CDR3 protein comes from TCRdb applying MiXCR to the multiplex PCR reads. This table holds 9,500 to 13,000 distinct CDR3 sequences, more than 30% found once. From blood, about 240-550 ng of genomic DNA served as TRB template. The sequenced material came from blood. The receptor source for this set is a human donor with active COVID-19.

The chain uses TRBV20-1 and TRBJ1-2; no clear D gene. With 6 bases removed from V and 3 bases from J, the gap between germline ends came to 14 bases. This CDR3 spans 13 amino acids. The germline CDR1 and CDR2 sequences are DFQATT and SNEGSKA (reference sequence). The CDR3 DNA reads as TGCAGTGCCGCGTCGGGGTGGGACTATGGCTACACCTTC. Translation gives CSAASGWDYGYTF.

CDR3 DNA sequence: TGTGCCAGCAGCTTAGTAGTCGGGTCCTACAATGAGCAGTTCTTC. Protein product: CASSLVVGSYNEQFF. The chain recombines TRBV7-2 with TRBJ2-1; D gene unclear. Deletions cut 1 base from V and 1 base from J, with 8 bases between. CDR1 SGHTA and CDR2 FQGNSA come from the germline V gene. The CDR3 covers 15 residues.

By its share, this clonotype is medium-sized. The CDR3 spells CASSPAYNGEQFF. CDR3 nucleotides: TGTGCCAGTTCGCCCGCGTACAATGGTGAGCAGTTCTTC. The chain combines TRBV6-2 or TRBV6-3 with TRBJ2-1; D gene uncertain. The V end lost 9 bases, the J end lost 9 bases, and 18 bases lay between the germline ends. The germline V gene encodes CDR1 MNHEY and CDR2 SVGEGT. CDR3 length: 13 amino acids.

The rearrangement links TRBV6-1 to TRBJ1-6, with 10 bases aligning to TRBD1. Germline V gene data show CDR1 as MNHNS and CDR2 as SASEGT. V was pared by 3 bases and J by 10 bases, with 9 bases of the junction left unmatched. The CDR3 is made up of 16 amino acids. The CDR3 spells CASSERGDRGRSPLHF. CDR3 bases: TGTGCCAGCAGTGAGAGAGGGGACAGGGGCCGGTCACCCCTCCACTTT.

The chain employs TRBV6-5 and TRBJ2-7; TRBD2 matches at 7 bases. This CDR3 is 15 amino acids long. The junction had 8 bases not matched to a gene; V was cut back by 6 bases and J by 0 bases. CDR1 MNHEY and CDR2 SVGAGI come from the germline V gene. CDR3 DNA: TGTGCCAGCAGGGGAGGGTGGGCTTCCTCCTACGAGCAGTACTTC. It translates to CASRGGWASSYEQYF.

The DNA of the CDR3 is TGTGCCACCAGCAGAGATGAGGGACTAGCGGACCAAGAGACCCAGTACTTC. It specifies CATSRDEGLADQETQYF. The chain is built from TRBV15 and TRBJ2-5, with 11 positions matching TRBD2. V was pared by 0 bases and J by 0 bases, with 3 bases of the junction left unmatched. In germline, CDR1 is LNHNV, CDR2 YYDKDF (reference sequence). This CDR3 has 17 amino acids.

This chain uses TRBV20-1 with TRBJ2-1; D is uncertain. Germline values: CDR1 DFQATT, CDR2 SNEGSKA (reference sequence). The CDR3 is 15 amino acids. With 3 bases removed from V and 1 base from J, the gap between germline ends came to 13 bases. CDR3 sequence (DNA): TGCAGTGCTAGCAGAACAGAACATTCCTACAATGAGCAGTTCTTC. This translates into CSASRTEHSYNEQFF.

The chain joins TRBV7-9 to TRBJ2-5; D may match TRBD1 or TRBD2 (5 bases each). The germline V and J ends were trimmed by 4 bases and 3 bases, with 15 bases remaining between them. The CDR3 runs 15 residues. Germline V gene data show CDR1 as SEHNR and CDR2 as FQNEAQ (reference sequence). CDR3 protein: CASSSGWGREETQYF. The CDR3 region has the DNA TGTGCCAGCAGCTCGGGGTGGGGCAGGGAAGAGACCCAGTACTTC. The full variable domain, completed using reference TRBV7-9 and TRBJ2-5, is DTGVSQNPRHKITKRGQNVTFRCDPISEHNRLYWYRQTLGQGPEFLTYFQNEAQLEKSRLLSDRFSAERPKGSFSTLEIQRTEQGDSAMYLCASSSGWGREETQYFGPGTRLLVL.

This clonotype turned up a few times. CDR3 protein: CASSRYTGGGTEAFF. DNA of the CDR3: TGTGCCAGCAGTCGATATACAGGGGGAGGGACTGAAGCTTTCTTT. V and J are TRBV12-3 or TRBV12-4 and TRBJ1-1; TRBD1 aligns across 8 bases. The CDR3 extends over 15 amino acids. Trimming cost V 5 bases and J 5 bases; bases outside gene matches: 10.

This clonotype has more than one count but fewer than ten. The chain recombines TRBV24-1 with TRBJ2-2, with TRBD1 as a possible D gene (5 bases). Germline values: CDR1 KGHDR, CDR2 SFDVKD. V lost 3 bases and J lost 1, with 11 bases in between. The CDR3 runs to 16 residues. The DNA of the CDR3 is TGTGCCACCAGTGATCCATCAGGACAGAACACCGGGGAGCTGTTTTTT. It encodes CATSDPSGQNTGELFF.

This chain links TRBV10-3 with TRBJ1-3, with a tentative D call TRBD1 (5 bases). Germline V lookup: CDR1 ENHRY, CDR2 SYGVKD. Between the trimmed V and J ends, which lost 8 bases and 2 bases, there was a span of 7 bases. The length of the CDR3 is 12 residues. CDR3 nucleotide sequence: TGTGCCATCGCGGACACTGGAAACACCATATATTTT. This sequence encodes CAIADTGNTIYF.

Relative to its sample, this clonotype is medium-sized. The CDR3 loop is CSVFTDTQYF. CDR3 nucleotide sequence: TGCAGCGTTTTCACAGATACGCAGTATTTT. V is TRBV29-1 and J is TRBJ2-3, with D uncertain. There are 10 residues in the CDR3. CDR1 is SQVTM and CDR2 is ANQGSEA in the germline V gene. V lost 5 bases to trimming and J lost 2 bases, with 2 bases between them.

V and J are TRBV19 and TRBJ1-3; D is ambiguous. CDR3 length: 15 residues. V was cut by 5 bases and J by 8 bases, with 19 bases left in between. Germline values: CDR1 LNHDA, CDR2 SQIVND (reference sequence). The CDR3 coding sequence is TGTGCCAGTAGTCTACGCGCGGCCTCTGGGGACACCATATATTTT. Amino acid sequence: CASSLRAASGDTIYF.

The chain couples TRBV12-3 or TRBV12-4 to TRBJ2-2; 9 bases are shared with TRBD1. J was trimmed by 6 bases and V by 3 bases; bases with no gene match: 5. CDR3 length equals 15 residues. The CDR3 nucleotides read TGTGCCAGCAGTTTGGGACAGGGATTATCCGGGGAGCTGTTTTTT. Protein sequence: CASSLGQGLSGELFF.

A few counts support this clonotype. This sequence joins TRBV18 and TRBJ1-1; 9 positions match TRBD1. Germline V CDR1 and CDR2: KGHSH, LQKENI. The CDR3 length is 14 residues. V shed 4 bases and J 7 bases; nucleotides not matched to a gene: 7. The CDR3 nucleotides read TGTGCCAGCTCACAACAGGGGGCAGGCGGTGAAGCTTTCTTT. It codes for CASSQQGAGGEAFF.

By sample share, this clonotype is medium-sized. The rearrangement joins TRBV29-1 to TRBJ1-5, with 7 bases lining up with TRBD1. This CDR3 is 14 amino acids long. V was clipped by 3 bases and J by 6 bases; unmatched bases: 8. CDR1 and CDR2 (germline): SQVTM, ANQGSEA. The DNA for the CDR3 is TGCAGCGTTGATCAGGGGGGAGCAGGTCAGCCCCAGCATTTT. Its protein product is CSVDQGGAGQPQHF.

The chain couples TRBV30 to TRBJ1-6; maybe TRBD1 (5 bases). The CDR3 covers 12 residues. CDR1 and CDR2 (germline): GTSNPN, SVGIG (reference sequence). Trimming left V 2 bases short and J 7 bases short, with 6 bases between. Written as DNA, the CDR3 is TGTGCCTGGAGTACAGGAAATTCACCCCTCCACTTT. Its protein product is CAWSTGNSPLHF.